This T cell receptor beta chain comes out of a study of T cell responses to AZD1222 COVID-19 vaccine. Only one count was recorded for this clone. Measured with immunoSEQ multiplex PCR; TCRdb has only the in-frame clones, and not every one. The sample consists of around 200,000 clones, 90% to 95% of them appearing once. CDR3 length: 12 residues. The germline V and J ends were trimmed by 5 bases and 1 base, with 5 bases remaining between them. Material: peripheral blood, obtained 28 days after the second dose of the MenACWY control vaccine. The chain uses TRBV12-3 or TRBV12-4 and TRBJ1-1; no definite D call. The TCR was taken from an adult who received the MenACWY meningococcal vaccine as a control. As DNA, the CDR3 is TGTGCCAGCAGTCTCACGAACACTGAAGCTTTCTTT. It specifies CASSLTNTEAFF.